The sequence of this T cell receptor (beta chain) was determined in a study of T cell clones after liver transplantation. The repertoire was sequenced with immunoSEQ multiplex PCR; TCRdb's copy has only in-frame clones and lacks some. Here the sample spans tens of thousands of clones, less than 85% being singletons. Here the sequenced sample was CD4+ T cells from blood, taken at the 22-month timepoint. This sequence was found in a human patient who received a liver transplant. Part of the T cells may come from the graft donor.

The CDR3 loop reads CATSQARRNEQFF. The CDR3 region has the DNA TGTGCCACATCTCAGGCCAGAAGGAATGAGCAGTTCTTC. This sequence joins TRBV28 and TRBJ2-1; unclear D gene. The V gene's germline CDR1 is MDHEN and CDR2 SYDVKM. The ends were cut back, 10 bases at V and 7 bases at J, with 17 bases in the middle. The CDR3 has 13 amino acids.